Presented here are 14 T cell receptor beta chains from one specimen sequenced in a study of T cell repertoires in cytomegalovirus infection. No cognate antigen is known for these TCRs. TCRdb re-derived calls from the reads in MiXCR, one entry per CDR3 protein. There are under 200,000 distinct CDR3 sequences in the sample; roughly 21% occur only once, and about 25% lies in the top ten. The sequenced sample was CD8+ T cells from cultured PBMCs, obtained from culture after CMV antigen stimulation. These receptor sequences come from a human donor in good health (CMV status not recorded). Some clones in this sample may be carry-over from other donors' samples.

The table lists this clonotype with a few counts. CDR3 protein: CASSGGGDYNEQFF. Here the CDR3 DNA reads TGTGCCAGCTCTGGGGGGGGGGACTACAATGAGCAGTTCTTC. The chain combines TRBV27 with TRBJ2-1; 7 nucleotides agree with TRBD2. J gave up 3 bases and V 8 bases, and 7 bases lay outside the gene matches. This CDR3 contains 14 residues. Germline CDR1 and CDR2: MNHEY and SMNVEV (reference sequence).

In its sample, this clonotype was seen many times. J is TRBJ2-5 and V is TRBV6-5, with 7 nucleotides matching TRBD2. The germline gives CDR1 MNHEY, CDR2 SVGAGI. V gave up 0 bases and J gave up 5 bases; unmatched junction bases: 3. This CDR3 has 14 residues. CDR3 sequence reads: CASSYSLGGETQYF. CDR3 coding DNA: TGTGCCAGCAGTTACTCGCTGGGGGGGGAGACCCAGTACTTC.

The V and J genes are TRBV2 and TRBJ1-1; tentatively, D is TRBD1 (5 bases). Germline V lookup: CDR1 SNHLY, CDR2 FYNNEI. This CDR3 has 14 amino acids. The V end was cut by 4 bases, the J end by 0 bases, with 9 bases between. DNA for the CDR3: TGTGCCAGCAGTGTTGACAGTTTGAACACTGAAGCTTTCTTT. Translation gives CASSVDSLNTEAFF.

CDR3: CASSPVRGRDEQFF. The DNA for the CDR3 is TGTGCCAGCAGCCCCGTAAGGGGAAGGGATGAGCAGTTCTTC. The chain is built from TRBV7-2 and TRBJ2-1, with a weak D call TRBD1 (5 bases). The CDR3 spans 14 residues. Germline V gene data show CDR1 as SGHTA and CDR2 as FQGNSA. Trimming left V 5 bases short and J 8 bases short, with 16 bases between.

This clonotype showed up just once. This rearrangement joins TRBV2 to TRBJ1-2, with a tentative D call TRBD1 (6 bases). V lost 3 bases to trimming and J lost 6 bases, with 11 bases between them. CDR1 SNHLY and CDR2 FYNNEI come from the germline V gene. This CDR3 has 13 residues. DNA for the CDR3: TGTGCCAGCAGTGACAGGGGAAGGGATGGCTACACCTTC. It specifies CASSDRGRDGYTF.

CDR3 in DNA: TGTGCCAGCAGCCAGTTCCGGACAGGGGGCACTGAAGCTTTCTTT. Its protein product is CASSQFRTGGTEAFF. The chain is built from TRBV4-2 and TRBJ1-1; 10 bases line up with TRBD1. Germline V gene sequence: CDR1 LGHNA, CDR2 YNFKEQ. The V segment lost 3 bases and the J segment 4 bases; nucleotides outside the gene matches: 5. The CDR3 is made up of 15 amino acids.

The chain is built from TRBV9 and TRBJ2-5; D call uncertain. The length of the CDR3 is 15 residues. Germline CDR1 reads SGDLS; CDR2 reads YYNGEE. Trimming pared 0 bases from V and 3 bases from J, leaving 12 bases between. The CDR3 protein is CASSVGGRLKETQYF. For the CDR3, the DNA is TGTGCCAGCAGCGTAGGAGGACGGCTGAAAGAGACCCAGTACTTC. The full variable domain, rest sourced from reference TRBV9 and TRBJ2-5, is DSGVTQTPKHLITATGQRVTLRCSPRSGDLSVYWYQQSLDQGLQFLIQYYNGEERAKGNILERFSAQQFPDLHSELNLSSLELGDSALYFCASSVGGRLKETQYFGPGTRLLVL.

This clonotype occurred a few times. V is TRBV7-9 and J is TRBJ2-3; 8 nucleotides match TRBD2. Germline-derived CDR1 and CDR2 are SEHNR and FQNEAQ (reference sequence). The trim removed 8 bases at V and 2 bases at J, leaving 21 bases unmatched. The CDR3 totals 19 residues. The CDR3 sequence is CASGGSSGFQADPTDTQYF. The CDR3 DNA is TGTGCCAGCGGCGGGTCTAGCGGGTTCCAAGCAGATCCCACAGATACGCAGTATTTT.

This chain connects TRBV7-8 to TRBJ2-3, with TRBD2 matching 7 bases. Germline V gene data show CDR1 as SGHVS and CDR2 as FQNEAQ. Trimming removed 2 bases from V and 3 bases from J; junction bases left unmatched: 5. The CDR3 length is 15 residues. CDR3 bases: TGTGCCAGCAGCTTAACGGGGGGAGGTACAGATACGCAGTATTTT. This sequence encodes CASSLTGGGTDTQYF.

The chain couples TRBV11-2 to TRBJ2-7; no definite D call. The ends were cut back, 2 bases at V and 1 base at J, with 9 bases in the middle. Germline CDR1 reads SGHAT; CDR2 reads FQNNGV. The CDR3 is 14 residues long. CDR3 region: CASSLYVNSYEQYF. In DNA form, the CDR3 reads TGTGCCAGCAGCTTATACGTTAATTCCTACGAGCAGTACTTC.

This chain uses TRBV28 with TRBJ1-6; 9 bases are a match to TRBD1. CDR1 and CDR2 from the germline V gene are MDHEN and SYDVKM. The CDR3 spans 15 residues. The V gene end was trimmed by 5 bases and the J gene end by 7 bases; junction bases not matched to a gene: 6. CDR3 amino acids: CASSPRQGVNSPLHF. The CDR3 coding sequence is TGTGCCAGCAGTCCTCGACAGGGGGTCAATTCACCCCTCCACTTT.

This chain connects TRBV4-1 to TRBJ1-6; D ambiguous. CDR1 MGHRA and CDR2 YSYEKL come from the germline V gene. The CDR3 has 16 residues. V lost 3 bases, J lost 4 bases, and 13 bases lay in between. The CDR3 reads CASSHRWQSYNSPLHF. The CDR3 coding sequence is TGCGCCAGCAGCCACCGTTGGCAATCTTATAATTCACCCCTCCACTTT.

This clonotype was seen a single time. V gene TRBV12-3 or TRBV12-4 combines with J gene TRBJ1-5; 10 bases line up with TRBD1. Unmatched junction bases numbered 4, after V lost 10 bases and J lost 4 bases. The CDR3 runs to 13 residues. In nucleotides, the CDR3 is TGTGCCATAGGACAGGGGGAGAATCAGCCCCAGCATTTT. Amino acids: CAIGQGENQPQHF.

This clonotype was recorded at least ten times. The chain has TRBV27 and TRBJ1-2, with TRBD1 matching 9 bases. The germline CDR1 and CDR2 sequences are MNHEY and SMNVEV (reference sequence). The junction had 4 bases not matched to a gene; V was cut back by 4 bases and J by 1 base. The CDR3 covers 15 residues. CDR3 in amino acids: CASSSRQGGNYGYTF. CDR3 bases: TGTGCCAGCAGTTCCCGACAGGGGGGTAACTATGGCTACACCTTC.